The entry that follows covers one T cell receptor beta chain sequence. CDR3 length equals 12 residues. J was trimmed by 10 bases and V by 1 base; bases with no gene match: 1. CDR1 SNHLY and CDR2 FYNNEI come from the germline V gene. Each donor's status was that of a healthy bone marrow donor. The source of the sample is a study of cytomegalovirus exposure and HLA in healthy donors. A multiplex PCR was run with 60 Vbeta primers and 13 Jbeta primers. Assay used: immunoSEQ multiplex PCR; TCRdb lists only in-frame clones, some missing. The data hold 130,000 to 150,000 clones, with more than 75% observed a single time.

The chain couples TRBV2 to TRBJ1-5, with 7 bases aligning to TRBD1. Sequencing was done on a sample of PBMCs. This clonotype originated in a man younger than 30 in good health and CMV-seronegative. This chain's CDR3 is CASSEGDSPQHF. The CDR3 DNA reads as TGTGCCAGCAGTGAAGGGGACAGTCCCCAGCATTTT.